A selection of T cell receptor beta chains follows, all from one sample in a study of T cell responses to AZD1222 COVID-19 vaccine. Only in-frame clones appear in the TCRdb table, and some are missing; sequencing was by immunoSEQ multiplex PCR. This table holds around 140,000 clones, 80% to 90% found once. Source: peripheral blood, taken on day 0 of AZD1222 vaccination. Receptor source: an adult in good health. CDR3s include the opening cysteine and the closing phenylalanine or tryptophan. The D gene is left open where the match is weak. The size entry is marked missing in some rows and otherwise reads once, few, many or a size class.

abundance: -
j_gene: TRBJ2-3
v_gene: TRBV28
d_gene: -
CDR3nt: TGTGCCAGCAATCTGGGGACCCGGCTGTATTTT
CDR3aa: CASNLGTRLYF

abundance: -
j_gene: TRBJ1-1
v_gene: TRBV4-3
d_gene: -
CDR3nt: TGCGCCAGCAGCCAGACGATTCTCACTGAAGCTTTCTTT
CDR3aa: CASSQTILTEAFF

abundance: -
j_gene: TRBJ2-2
v_gene: TRBV25-1
d_gene: -
CDR3nt: TGTGCCAGCAGTGGAGGGTTAAGGACCGGGGAGCTGTTTTTT
CDR3aa: CASSGGLRTGELFF

abundance: -
j_gene: TRBJ2-1
v_gene: TRBV7-7
d_gene: -
CDR3nt: TGTGCCAGCAGTCCAGGGATTTCCAATGAGCAGTTCTTC
CDR3aa: CASSPGISNEQFF

abundance: -
j_gene: TRBJ1-1
v_gene: TRBV5-6
d_gene: -
CDR3nt: TGTGCCAGCAGCCGCTACGAGGACACTGAAGCTTTCTTT
CDR3aa: CASSRYEDTEAFF

abundance: few
j_gene: TRBJ2-2
v_gene: TRBV5-1
d_gene: TRBD2
CDR3nt: TGCGCCAGCAGCTTAGGACTAGCGTGGGGCGGGGAGCTGTTTTTT
CDR3aa: CASSLGLAWGGELFF

abundance: -
j_gene: TRBJ1-2
v_gene: TRBV6-2/TRBV6-3
d_gene: -
CDR3nt: TGTGCCAGCAGTTACTCGAAACAGGGAAATAGGAGCTACACCTTC
CDR3aa: CASSYSKQGNRSYTF

abundance: -
j_gene: TRBJ1-2
v_gene: TRBV7-9
d_gene: -
CDR3nt: TGTGCCAGCAGCTTAGGACTGGGGGGCTATGGCTACACCTTC
CDR3aa: CASSLGLGGYGYTF

abundance: -
j_gene: TRBJ1-1
v_gene: TRBV4-1
d_gene: -
CDR3nt: TGCGCCAGCAGCCAAGGTCAAGGTTTTTCCGGTGAAGCTTTCTTT
CDR3aa: CASSQGQGFSGEAFF

abundance: -
j_gene: TRBJ1-6
v_gene: TRBV5-1
d_gene: TRBD1
CDR3nt: TGCGCCAGCAGCTTGGAGGTCGGACAGGGTAATTCACCCCTCCACTTT
CDR3aa: CASSLEVGQGNSPLHF

abundance: -
j_gene: TRBJ1-1
v_gene: TRBV6-5
d_gene: -
CDR3nt: TGTGCCAGCGATCGTCCTGGGCTCAACACTGAAGCTTTCTTT
CDR3aa: CASDRPGLNTEAFF

abundance: -
j_gene: TRBJ2-5
v_gene: TRBV5-6
d_gene: TRBD2
CDR3nt: TGTGCCAGCAGCTTGGTAGCGGGAGGGCTTCAGGAGACCCAGTACTTC
CDR3aa: CASSLVAGGLQETQYF

abundance: once
j_gene: TRBJ2-3
v_gene: TRBV28
d_gene: TRBD2
CDR3nt: TGTGCCAGCAGTTTCTGGACTAGCGGACTCACAGATACGCAGTATTTT
CDR3aa: CASSFWTSGLTDTQYF

abundance: -
j_gene: TRBJ2-7
v_gene: TRBV5-1
d_gene: -
CDR3nt: TGCGCCAGCAACCCTACCACTGGAGGAGGGTTTTACGAGCAGTACTTC
CDR3aa: CASNPTTGGGFYEQYF

abundance: -
j_gene: TRBJ2-5
v_gene: TRBV28
d_gene: TRBD2
CDR3nt: TGTGCCAGCAGTTTAATCACTAGCGGACAAGAGACCCAGTACTTC
CDR3aa: CASSLITSGQETQYF

abundance: once
j_gene: TRBJ2-7
v_gene: TRBV7-2
d_gene: TRBD2
CDR3nt: TGTGCCAGCAGCTTAGGTAGCGGGGGTATTTCCTACGAGCAGTACTTC
CDR3aa: CASSLGSGGISYEQYF

abundance: -
j_gene: TRBJ1-2
v_gene: TRBV6-5
d_gene: -
CDR3nt: TGTGCCAGCAGAGAGACCCCGGGGCGGTATGGCTACACCTTC
CDR3aa: CASRETPGRYGYTF

abundance: once
j_gene: TRBJ2-5
v_gene: TRBV28
d_gene: -
CDR3nt: TGTGCCAGCAGCCCTAACAGGGTGGCCCAGTACTTC
CDR3aa: CASSPNRVAQYF

abundance: once
j_gene: TRBJ2-1
v_gene: TRBV6-2/TRBV6-3
d_gene: TRBD2
CDR3nt: TGTGCCAGCAGTTACGAACGCGGGAGAGTTGCGTTCTTC
CDR3aa: CASSYERGRVAFF

abundance: -
j_gene: TRBJ1-1
v_gene: TRBV19
d_gene: -
CDR3nt: TGTGCCAGTAGCCACAGGTTGGAGAACACTGAAGCTTTCTTT
CDR3aa: CASSHRLENTEAFF

abundance: -
j_gene: TRBJ2-1
v_gene: TRBV9
d_gene: TRBD2
CDR3nt: TGTGCCAGCAGCGTTACTAGCGGGACCTTTAATGAGCAGTTCTTC
CDR3aa: CASSVTSGTFNEQFF

abundance: -
j_gene: TRBJ1-4
v_gene: TRBV5-1
d_gene: TRBD1
CDR3nt: TGCGCCAGCAGCTTATCCGGGACAGGGGGAGGAAAACTGTTTTTT
CDR3aa: CASSLSGTGGGKLFF

abundance: few
j_gene: TRBJ1-3
v_gene: TRBV6-5
d_gene: TRBD1
CDR3nt: TGTGCCAGCAGTCCAGGGGGCTCGAGAAACACCATATATTTT
CDR3aa: CASSPGGSRNTIYF